The source of this T cell receptor (beta chain) is a study of neurological immune-mediated disorders. On the study more broadly: About 90% of the 34 multiple sclerosis patients had relapsing-remitting disease; 3 had secondary progressive. Findings of the study overall: TCR-beta repertoires seemed private in all groups, with no expanded CDR3 amino acid sequences shared. Among 34 multiple sclerosis patients, 18 had repertoires that phylogenetic grouping placed in one related-CDR3 cluster, a possible signature.

This clonotype has ten or more counts. Its antigen is not identified. From 15-18 subjects, every sequencing run obtained over 170 million TCR-beta sequences. TCRdb analysed the 5' RACE reads with MiXCR anew, one entry per CDR3 protein. Of roughly 120,000 distinct CDR3 sequences in the sample, about 3.2% were seen once. V lost 2 bases and J lost 8, with 15 bases in between. The CDR3 has 14 residues. Germline V CDR1 and CDR2: MDHEN, SYDVKM. The clonotype originates from a woman in her 30s with multiple sclerosis. The V and J genes are TRBV28 and TRBJ1-1; possibly TRBD1 for D (6 bases). The sample comprised PBMCs. CDR3 residues: CASSLDQGHGEAFF. For the CDR3, the DNA is TGTGCCAGCAGTTTAGATCAGGGGCACGGGGAAGCTTTCTTT.